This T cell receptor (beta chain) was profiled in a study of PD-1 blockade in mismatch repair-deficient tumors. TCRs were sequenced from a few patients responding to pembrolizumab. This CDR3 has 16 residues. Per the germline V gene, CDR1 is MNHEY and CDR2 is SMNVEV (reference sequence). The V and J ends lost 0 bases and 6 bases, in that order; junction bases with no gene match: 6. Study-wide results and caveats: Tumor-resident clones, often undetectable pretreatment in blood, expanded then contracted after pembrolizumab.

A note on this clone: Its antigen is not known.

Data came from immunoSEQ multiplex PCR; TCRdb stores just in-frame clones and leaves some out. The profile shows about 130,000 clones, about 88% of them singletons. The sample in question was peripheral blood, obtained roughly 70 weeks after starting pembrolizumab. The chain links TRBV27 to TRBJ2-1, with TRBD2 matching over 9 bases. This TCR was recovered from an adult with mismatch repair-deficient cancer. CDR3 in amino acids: CASSLSGTSGFNEQFF. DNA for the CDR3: TGTGCCAGCAGTTTATCGGGAACTAGCGGGTTCAATGAGCAGTTCTTC.